These 8 T cell receptor beta chains were sequenced from one sample in a study of blood T cells in healthy people across ages. The authors ran a second PCR of roughly 7 to 11 cycles using a sample-barcoded 5' primer and a J-beta primer mix. MiXCR, run by TCRdb on the 5' RACE reads, gives a single entry per CDR3 protein. The data contain about 1.8 million distinct CDR3 sequences, roughly 52% of them singletons. The specimen sequenced was blood. The receptor source for this set is a middle-aged woman in good health.

Notes on this clonotype: This sequence may be a read error, since a much larger clone differs from it by one base. The chain is built from TRBV5-1 and TRBJ2-5, with 8 bases aligning to TRBD2. In germline, CDR1 is SGHRS, CDR2 YFSETQ. V gave up 10 bases and J gave up 2 bases; unmatched junction bases: 7. This CDR3 is built from 13 residues. The CDR3 protein is CAAAGGPQETQYF. CDR3 nucleotide sequence: TGCGCCGCCGCGGGGGGTCCGCAAGAGACCCAGTACTTC.

The chain uses TRBV21-1 and TRBJ1-4; the D segment call TRBD1 is taken from the table without a DNA check. TRBV21-1 is a pseudogene locus. This CDR3 contains 15 residues. In nucleotides, the CDR3 is TGTGCCAGCAGCAAAGGCGAGGACAGGGGTTGTAAACTGTTTTTT. This sequence encodes CASSKGEDRGCKLFF.

In its sample, this clonotype was seen once. One end of the junction varies from germline; a read error may be responsible. This rearrangement joins TRBV20-1 to TRBJ2-3; TRBD2 aligns across 8 bases. The CDR3 length is 11 residues. Germline CDR1 is DFQATT and CDR2 is SNEGSKA (reference sequence). The CDR3 nucleotides read TGCAGGAGCGGGAGCACAGATAAGCAGTATTTT. Its protein is CRSGSTDKQYF.

The CDR3 sequence is CASSVHDEQFF. CDR3 coding DNA: TGTGCCAGCAGTGTACATGATGAGCAGTTCTTC. V gene TRBV2 combines with J gene TRBJ2-1, with D uncertain. From germline, CDR1 is SNHLY and CDR2 FYNNEI. Trimming stripped 4 bases from V and 8 bases from J, with 6 bases between. This CDR3 region has 11 residues.

This chain uses TRBV7-9 with TRBJ2-1, with D possibly being TRBD1 (5 bases). The CDR3 totals 13 residues. Per germline, CDR1 SEHNR and CDR2 FQNEAQ (reference sequence). V was clipped by 4 bases and J by 14 bases, with 18 bases between them. CDR3 DNA: TGTGCCAGCAGCTCCATTCAGGGTATGGGTGAGTTCTTC. It codes for CASSSIQGMGEFF. Full variable domain (rest looked up from reference TRBV7-9 and TRBJ2-1): DTGVSQNPRHKITKRGQNVTFRCDPISEHNRLYWYRQTLGQGPEFLTYFQNEAQLEKSRLLSDRFSAERPKGSFSTLEIQRTEQGDSAMYLCASSSIQGMGEFFGPGTRLTVL.

The CDR3 reads CSAYRGVSYNEQFF. CDR3 DNA sequence: TGCAGTGCCTATCGGGGGGTCTCCTACAATGAGCAGTTCTTC. V is TRBV20-1 and J is TRBJ2-1; the match to TRBD2 covers 7 bases. Germline V gene sequence: CDR1 DFQATT, CDR2 SNEGSKA (reference sequence). The CDR3 extends over 14 amino acids. V gave up 6 bases and J gave up 0 bases; unmatched junction bases: 5.

This chain links TRBV20-1 with TRBJ2-5, with 12 bases fitting TRBD2. With 3 bases clipped from V and 11 bases from J, the junction kept 13 bases outside the gene matches. The length of the CDR3 is 15 residues. Germline V lookup: CDR1 DFQATT, CDR2 SNEGSKA (reference sequence). CDR3 in DNA: TGCAGTGCTAGTAAACTAGCGGGGGGCCTCAATGAGCAGTACTTC. This codes for CSASKLAGGLNEQYF.

The chain employs TRBV7-2 and TRBJ2-7; possibly TRBD1 or TRBD2 for D (5 bases each). The V gene's germline CDR1 is SGHTA and CDR2 FQGNSA. V lost 5 bases to trimming and J lost 6 bases, with 17 bases between them. This CDR3 has 14 residues. The CDR3, as DNA: TGTGCCAGCAGCCTCCCGGGACGACTCTCCGAGCAGTACTTC. As protein: CASSLPGRLSEQYF.